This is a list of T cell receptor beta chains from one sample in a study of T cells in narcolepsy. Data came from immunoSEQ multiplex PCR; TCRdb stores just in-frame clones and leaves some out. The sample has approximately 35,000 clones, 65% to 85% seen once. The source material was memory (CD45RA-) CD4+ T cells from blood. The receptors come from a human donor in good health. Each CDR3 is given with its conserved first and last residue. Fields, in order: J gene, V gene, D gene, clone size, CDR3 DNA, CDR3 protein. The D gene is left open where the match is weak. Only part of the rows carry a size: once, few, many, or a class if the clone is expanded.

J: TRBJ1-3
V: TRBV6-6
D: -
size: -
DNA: TGTGCCAGCAGTCCTAAGGCGGGGGGCGGAAACACCATATATTTT
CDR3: CASSPKAGGGNTIYF

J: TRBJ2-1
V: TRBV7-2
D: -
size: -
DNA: TGTGCCAGCAGCATCCCGAATGAGCAGTTCTTC
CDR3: CASSIPNEQFF

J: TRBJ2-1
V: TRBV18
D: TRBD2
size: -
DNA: TGTGCCAGCTCAACTAGCGGGGGGGACTACAATGAGCAGTTCTTC
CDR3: CASSTSGGDYNEQFF

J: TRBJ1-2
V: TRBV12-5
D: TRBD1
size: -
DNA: TGTGCTAGTGGTCTCGGGACAGGGTATGGCTACACCTTC
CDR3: CASGLGTGYGYTF

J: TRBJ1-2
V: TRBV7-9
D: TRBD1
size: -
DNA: TGTGCCAGCAGCTACGGACAGGGTTTAAACTATGGCTACACCTTC
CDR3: CASSYGQGLNYGYTF

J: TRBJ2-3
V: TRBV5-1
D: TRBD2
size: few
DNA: TGCGCCAGCAGCCTCGGATGGACTAGCGGGCGCATAGATGGTACGCAGTATTTT
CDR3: CASSLGWTSGRIDGTQYF

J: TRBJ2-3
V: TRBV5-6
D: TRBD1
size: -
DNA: TGTGCCAGCAGCCGTCCGACAGGGTCTCTAGGAGATACGCAGTATTTT
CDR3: CASSRPTGSLGDTQYF

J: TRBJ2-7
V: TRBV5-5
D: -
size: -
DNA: TGTGCCAGCACCTCAGAGGGGCTGGGAGAGCAGTACTTC
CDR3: CASTSEGLGEQYF

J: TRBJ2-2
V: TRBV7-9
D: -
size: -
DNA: TGTGCCAGCAGAGCCCCTACAGGGAACACCGGGGAGCTGTTTTTT
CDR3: CASRAPTGNTGELFF

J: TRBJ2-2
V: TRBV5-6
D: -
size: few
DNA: TGTGCCTCGAGGGGGAGACGCACCGGGGAGCTGTTTTTT
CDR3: CASRGRRTGELFF

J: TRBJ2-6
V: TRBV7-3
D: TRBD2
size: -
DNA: TGTGCCAGCAGCCAACTTGCGGGAGCCCCTCTTTCTGGGGCCAACGTCCTGACTTTC
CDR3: CASSQLAGAPLSGANVLTF

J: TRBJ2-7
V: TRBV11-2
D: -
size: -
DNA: TGTGCCAGCAGCTTATATGGAAGTTCCCACGAGCAGTACTTC
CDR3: CASSLYGSSHEQYF

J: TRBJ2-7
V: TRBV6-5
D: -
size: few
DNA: TGTGCCAGCCAACTCGGACATGGTTCGTCCTACGAGCAGTACTTC
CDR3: CASQLGHGSSYEQYF

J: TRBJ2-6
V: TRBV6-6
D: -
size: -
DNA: TGTGCCAGCAGTTACGTTTCAGGGCCTGGGGCCAACGTCCTGACTTTC
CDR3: CASSYVSGPGANVLTF

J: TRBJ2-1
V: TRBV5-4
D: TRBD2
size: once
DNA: TGTGCCAGCAGCTTGGCCGGGACTAGCGTCCATGAGCAGTTCTTC
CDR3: CASSLAGTSVHEQFF

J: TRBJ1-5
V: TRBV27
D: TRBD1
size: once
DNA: TGTGCCAGCAGTGGGGGGACAGGTCGCAATCAGCCCCAGCATTTT
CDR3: CASSGGTGRNQPQHF

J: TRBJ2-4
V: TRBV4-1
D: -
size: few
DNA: TGCGCCAGCAGCCAAGATTTACGGATTCTAGCCAAAAACATTCAGTACTTC
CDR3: CASSQDLRILAKNIQYF

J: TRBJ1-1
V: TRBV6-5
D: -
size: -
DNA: TGTGCCAGCAGTTCCCGGGCCCTTGAAGCTTTCTTT
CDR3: CASSSRALEAFF

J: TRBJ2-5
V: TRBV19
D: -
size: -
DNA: TGTGCCAGTAGTGGGTGGGCAGAAGAGACCCAGTACTTC
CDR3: CASSGWAEETQYF

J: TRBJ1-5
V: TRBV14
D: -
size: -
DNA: TGTGCCAGCAGCCAACAGAGCAATCAGCCCCAGCATTTT
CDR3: CASSQQSNQPQHF

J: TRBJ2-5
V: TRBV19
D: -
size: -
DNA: TGTGCCAGTAGTTCCCAAAGGGGTTCGGAGACCCAGTACTTC
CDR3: CASSSQRGSETQYF

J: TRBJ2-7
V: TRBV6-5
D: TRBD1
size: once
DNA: TGTGCCAGCACTTCAGGGGGCAAGGAGTACGAGCAGTACTTC
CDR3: CASTSGGKEYEQYF

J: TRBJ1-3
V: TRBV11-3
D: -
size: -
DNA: TGTGCCAGCAGCGTGAACCCGGGCAGGGTTTACGGAAACACCATATATTTT
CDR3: CASSVNPGRVYGNTIYF

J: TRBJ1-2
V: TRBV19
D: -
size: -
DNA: TGTGCCAGTAGTTCGGACCCGGGTAGTAGCTATGGCTACACCTTC
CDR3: CASSSDPGSSYGYTF

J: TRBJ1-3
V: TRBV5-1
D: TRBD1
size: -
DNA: TGCGCCAGCAGCCAAGGACAGGGGGCAGAGTGGAACACCATATATTTT
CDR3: CASSQGQGAEWNTIYF

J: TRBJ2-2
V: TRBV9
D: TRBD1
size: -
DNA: TGTGCCAGCAGCTTCCGGGACAGGGGTTCCACCGGGGAGCTGTTTTTT
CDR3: CASSFRDRGSTGELFF

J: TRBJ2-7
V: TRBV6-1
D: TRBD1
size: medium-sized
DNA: TGTGCCAGCAGTTCCCAACGGACAGGCTCCTACGAGCAGTACTTC
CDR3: CASSSQRTGSYEQYF

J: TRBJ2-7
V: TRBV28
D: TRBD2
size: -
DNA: TGTGCCAGCAGACCTGGACTAGCGGGACTGTGGAACGAGCAGTACTTC
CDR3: CASRPGLAGLWNEQYF

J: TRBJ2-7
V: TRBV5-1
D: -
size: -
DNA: TGCGCCAGCAGCTCTCGGACTGGATCCTACGAGCAGTACTTC
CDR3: CASSSRTGSYEQYF

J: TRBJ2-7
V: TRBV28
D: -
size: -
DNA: TGTGCCAGCAGGGGCGTCGACCTCGGGGAGTACTTC
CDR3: CASRGVDLGEYF

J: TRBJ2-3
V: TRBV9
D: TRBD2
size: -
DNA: TGTGCCAGCAGCGTTCACTCCCGGGGGTTAGCGGGAGGCACAGATACGCAGTATTTT
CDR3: CASSVHSRGLAGGTDTQYF

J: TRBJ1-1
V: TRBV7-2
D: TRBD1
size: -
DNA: TGTGCCAGCACCGGGACAGGGGTTTCCCAGAGAGCTTTCTTT
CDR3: CASTGTGVSQRAFF

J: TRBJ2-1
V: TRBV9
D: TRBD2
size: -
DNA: TGTGCCAGCAGCGCGAGACTAGCGGGAGACTACAATGAGCAGTTCTTC
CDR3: CASSARLAGDYNEQFF

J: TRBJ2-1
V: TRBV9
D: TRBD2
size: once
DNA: TGTGCCAGCAGCGTACTGACTAGCGGGAGGTATGGTGAGCAGTTCTTC
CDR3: CASSVLTSGRYGEQFF

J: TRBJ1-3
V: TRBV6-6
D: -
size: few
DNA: TGTGCCAGCAGTTACTCGGAGGGAAGCGGAAACACCATATATTTT
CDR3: CASSYSEGSGNTIYF

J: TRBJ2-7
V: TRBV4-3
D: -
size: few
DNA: TGCGCCAGCAGCCAAGGTCGGGGAGCGACCGCGCAGTACTTC
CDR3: CASSQGRGATAQYF

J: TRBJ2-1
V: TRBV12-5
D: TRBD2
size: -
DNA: TGTGCTAGGGCGGGGCTAGCGGGTTCCGTGGGTGAGCAGTTCTTC
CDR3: CARAGLAGSVGEQFF

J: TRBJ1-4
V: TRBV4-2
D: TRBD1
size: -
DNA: TGTGCCAGCAGCCAAGCCAGGGGGCCTGATGAAAAACTGTTTTTT
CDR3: CASSQARGPDEKLFF

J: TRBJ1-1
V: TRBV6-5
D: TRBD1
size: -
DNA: TGTGCCAGCACCCTGAACAGGGGGAACACTGAAGCTTTCTTT
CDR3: CASTLNRGNTEAFF

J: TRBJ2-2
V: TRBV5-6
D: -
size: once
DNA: TGTGCCAGCAGCTTGGTCCGTGGTTCAATTAGCGGGGAGCTGTTTTTT
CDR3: CASSLVRGSISGELFF

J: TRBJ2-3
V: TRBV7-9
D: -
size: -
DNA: TGTGCCAGCAGCTTAGGCAGCTCTAGCACAGATACGCAGTATTTT
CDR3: CASSLGSSSTDTQYF